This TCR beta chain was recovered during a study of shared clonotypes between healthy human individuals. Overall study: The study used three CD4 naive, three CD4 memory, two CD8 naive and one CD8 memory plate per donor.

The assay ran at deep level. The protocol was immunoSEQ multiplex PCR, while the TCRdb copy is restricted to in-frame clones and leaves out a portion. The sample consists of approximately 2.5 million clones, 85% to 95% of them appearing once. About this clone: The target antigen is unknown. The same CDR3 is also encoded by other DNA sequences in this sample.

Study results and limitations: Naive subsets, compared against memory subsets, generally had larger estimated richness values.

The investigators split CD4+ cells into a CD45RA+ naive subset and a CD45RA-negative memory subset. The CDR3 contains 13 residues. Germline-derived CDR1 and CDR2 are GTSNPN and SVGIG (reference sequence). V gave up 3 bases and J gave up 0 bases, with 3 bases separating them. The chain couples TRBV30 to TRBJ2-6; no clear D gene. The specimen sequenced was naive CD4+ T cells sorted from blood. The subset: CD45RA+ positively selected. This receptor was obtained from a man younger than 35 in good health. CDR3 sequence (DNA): TGTGCCTGGAGGACCTCTGGGGCCAACGTCCTGACTTTC. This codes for CAWRTSGANVLTF.